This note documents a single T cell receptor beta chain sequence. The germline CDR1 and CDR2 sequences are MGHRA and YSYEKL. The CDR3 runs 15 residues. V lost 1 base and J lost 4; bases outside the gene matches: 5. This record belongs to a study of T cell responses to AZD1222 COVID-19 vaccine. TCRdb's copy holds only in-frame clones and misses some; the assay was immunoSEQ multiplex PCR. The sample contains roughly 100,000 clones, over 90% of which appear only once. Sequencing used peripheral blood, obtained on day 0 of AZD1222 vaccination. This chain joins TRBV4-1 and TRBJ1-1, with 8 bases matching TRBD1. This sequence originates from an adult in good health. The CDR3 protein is CASSQVQGAVTEAFF. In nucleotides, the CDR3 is TGCGCCAGCAGCCAAGTCCAGGGGGCTGTCACTGAAGCTTTCTTT.